This entry lists 20 T cell receptor beta chains sequenced from one sample in a study of regulatory T cells in long-lasting Graves disease (dated by TCRdb to the early 2020s). The library was made by multiplex PCR. Instrument used: Illumina HiSeq 4000. To build TCR beta libraries, CDR3 regions were amplified by Arm-PCR using iRepertoire HTBI primers. TCRdb reworked the public reads: Q25 trimming with fastp, MiXCR clone assembly, productive beta chains retained. Rows are combined by CDR3 protein, so each entry shows the most common genes and DNA. The sample has almost 350,000 distinct CDR3 sequences on record, 20% of them singletons. The ten largest clones add up to 29% of the sample. This sample's time point label indicates: persistent/refractory GD, antithyroid drugs over 5 years with positive TRAb. For both TCR sequencing and RNA sequencing, RNA was extracted from PBMCs using TRIzol. Sample: peripheral blood mononuclear cells (PBMCs), taken when the disease was refractory, from a patient treated with antithyroid drugs. These receptors originate from a female donor with Graves disease.

V is TRBV4-1 and J is TRBJ2-2, with D possibly matching TRBD2 (5 bases). The V end was cut by 4 bases, the J end by 1 base, with 16 bases between. Looked up from germline, CDR1 is MGHRA and CDR2 is YSYEKL. The CDR3 extends over 17 amino acids. As DNA, the CDR3 is TGCGCCAGCAGCCCCCTTCCTCCCCGGGGGAACACCGGGGAGCTGTTTTTT. Translated: CASSPLPPRGNTGELFF.

This rearrangement joins TRBV30 to TRBJ2-7, with D tentatively TRBD2 (5 bases). The V gene's germline CDR1 is GTSNPN and CDR2 SVGIG (reference sequence). The V and J ends lost 4 bases and 6 bases respectively, with 16 bases between them. This CDR3 is built from 13 residues. In DNA form, the CDR3 reads TGTGCCTGGACCCCGGGAAACCCCGGCGAGCAGTACTTC. The encoded protein is CAWTPGNPGEQYF.

This clonotype was observed a few times. CDR3 region: CASTSQGQETQYF. The CDR3, as DNA: TGCGCCAGCACATCACAGGGCCAAGAGACCCAGTACTTC. The rearrangement uses TRBV5-1 and TRBJ2-5; weak D call: TRBD1 (6 bases). With 6 bases removed from V and 1 base from J, the gap between germline ends came to 10 bases. The CDR3 loop spans 13 amino acids. Per germline, CDR1 SGHRS and CDR2 YFSETQ. The variable domain in full, with the rest retrieved from reference TRBV5-1 and TRBJ2-5, is KAGVTQTPRYLIKTRGQQVTLSCSPISGHRSVSWYQQTPGQGLQFLFEYFSETQRNKGNFPGRFSGRQFSNSRSEMNVSTLELGDSALYLCASTSQGQETQYFGPGTRLLVL.

The chain recombines TRBV5-1 with TRBJ1-1, with D uncertain. Germline lookup yields CDR1 SGHRS and CDR2 YFSETQ. The CDR3 is made up of 14 amino acids. The V gene lost 0 bases and the J gene lost 3 bases, with 9 bases spanning the gap. The CDR3 sequence: CASSLGVGDTEAFF. The CDR3 nucleotides read TGCGCCAGCAGCTTGGGGGTTGGGGACACTGAAGCTTTCTTT.

V and J are TRBV9 and TRBJ1-1, with D uncertain. V was shortened by 0 bases and J by 7 bases, with 10 bases between the two germline ends. Germline CDR1 is SGDLS and CDR2 is YYNGEE. The CDR3 length is 13 residues. The CDR3: CASSVEGSLEAFF. CDR3 bases: TGTGCCAGCAGCGTAGAAGGCAGCCTTGAAGCTTTCTTT.

The V call is TRBV10-3, the J call TRBJ2-7; D call uncertain. Germline V gene data show CDR1 as ENHRY and CDR2 as SYGVKD. The length of the CDR3 is 14 residues. Trimming stripped 0 bases from V and 1 base from J, with 7 bases between. Here the CDR3 reads CAISESVGSYEQYF. For the CDR3, the DNA is TGTGCCATCAGTGAGTCGGTCGGATCCTACGAGCAGTACTTC.

CDR3 sequence reads: CASSFSRVITGELFF. In DNA, the CDR3 is TGTGCCAGCAGCTTCAGCAGGGTCATTACCGGGGAGCTGTTTTTT. The chain recombines TRBV7-2 with TRBJ2-2; D perhaps matches TRBD1 (5 bases). Germline CDR1 is SGHTA and CDR2 is FQGNSA. The V end was cut by 3 bases, the J end by 5 bases, with 13 bases between. The CDR3 consists of 15 residues.

The genes are TRBV9 and TRBJ1-3, with D perhaps TRBD1 (5 bases). The CDR3 is made up of 15 amino acids. Trimming pared 4 bases from V and 0 bases from J, leaving 11 bases between. Germline CDR1 is SGDLS and CDR2 is YYNGEE. CDR3 sequence reads: CASSPQALSGNTIYF. The CDR3 region has the DNA TGTGCCAGCAGCCCACAGGCGCTCTCTGGAAACACCATATATTTT. The variable domain in full, with the rest retrieved from reference TRBV9 and TRBJ1-3, is DSGVTQTPKHLITATGQRVTLRCSPRSGDLSVYWYQQSLDQGLQFLIQYYNGEERAKGNILERFSAQQFPDLHSELNLSSLELGDSALYFCASSPQALSGNTIYFGEGSWLTVV.

The sample holds a few counts of this clonotype. The genes are TRBV7-6 and TRBJ2-7, with 7 bases that match TRBD1. The V segment lost 7 bases and the J segment 3 bases; nucleotides outside the gene matches: 12. The CDR3 extends over 15 amino acids. CDR1 and CDR2 from the germline V gene are SGHVS and FNYEAQ. DNA for the CDR3: TGTGCCAGCATCTCCGGACAGGCTCCTAACTACGAGCAGTACTTC. It specifies CASISGQAPNYEQYF.

Many counts were recorded for this clonotype. The J gene is TRBJ2-5, the V gene TRBV5-8; 10 bases are a match to TRBD2. The CDR3 contains 15 residues. V trimming: 4 bases; J trimming: 3 bases; junction bases outside the gene matches: 6. CDR1 and CDR2 from the germline V gene are SGHTS and YDEGEE. CDR3: CASSAGSGGKETQYF. The CDR3 DNA follows: TGTGCCAGCAGCGCGGGTAGCGGGGGGAAAGAGACCCAGTACTTC.

Many counts were recorded for this clonotype. This sequence joins TRBV28 and TRBJ1-1, with D unresolved. The V and J ends lost 2 bases and 5 bases respectively, with 24 bases between them. The CDR3 covers 18 residues. Germline assignment: CDR1 MDHEN and CDR2 SYDVKM. CDR3 nucleotides: TGTGCCAGCAGTTTAATTTTGATACCCAAACTATCCGGGACTGAAGCTTTCTTT. This encodes CASSLILIPKLSGTEAFF. The complete variable domain, with remaining parts taken from reference TRBV28 and TRBJ1-1, reads DVKVTQSSRYLVKRTGEKVFLECVQDMDHENMFWYRQDPGLGLRLIYFSYDVKMKEKGDIPEGYSVSREKKERFSLILESASTNQTSMYLCASSLILIPKLSGTEAFFGQGTRLTVV.

Only a few counts were recorded for this clonotype. The chain employs TRBV19 and TRBJ2-7; D unclear. The CDR3 has 15 amino acids. The germline V gene has CDR1 LNHDA and CDR2 SQIVND (reference sequence). Deletions cut 2 bases from V and 3 bases from J, with 14 bases between. DNA for the CDR3: TGTGCCAGTAGTATATACGTAGAAGCTTACTACGAGCAGTACTTC. It codes for CASSIYVEAYYEQYF. Drawing the rest from reference TRBV19 and TRBJ2-7, the complete variable domain is DGGITQSPKYLFRKEGQNVTLSCEQNLNHDAMYWYRQDPGQGLRLIYYSQIVNDFQKGDIAEGYSVSREKKESFPLTVTSAQKNPTAFYLCASSIYVEAYYEQYFGPGTRLTVT.

Only a few counts were recorded for this clonotype. The rearrangement uses TRBV6-5 and TRBJ2-7; 8 bases agree with TRBD2. Losses at the gene ends were 3 bases for V and 4 bases for J; bases not matched to a gene: 5. Germline lookup yields CDR1 MNHEY and CDR2 SVGAGI. This CDR3 spans 14 amino acids. CDR3 amino acids: CASSYGPSGYEQYF. CDR3 in DNA: TGTGCCAGCAGTTATGGCCCTAGCGGGTACGAGCAGTACTTC.

This clonotype was recorded at least ten times. The chain couples TRBV2 to TRBJ2-6; D may be TRBD1 or TRBD2 (6 bases each). This CDR3 region has 15 residues. V was shortened by 7 bases and J by 1 base, with 11 bases between the two germline ends. The V gene's germline CDR1 is SNHLY and CDR2 FYNNEI. The CDR3 sequence: CASIQGGSGANVLTF. CDR3 nucleotide sequence: TGTGCCAGCATCCAAGGGGGGTCTGGGGCCAACGTCCTGACTTTC.

J is TRBJ1-2 and V is TRBV6-4; D gene uncertain. The CDR3 has 14 residues. Per the germline V gene, CDR1 is MRHNA and CDR2 is SNTAGT. The germline V and J ends were trimmed by 6 bases and 4 bases, with 15 bases remaining between them. CDR3 in amino acids: CASRPGQPIYGYTF. In DNA form, the CDR3 reads TGTGCCAGCAGACCCGGGCAGCCAATCTATGGCTACACCTTC.

The chain joins TRBV19 to TRBJ2-4; 8 bases line up with TRBD1. The CDR3 sequence is 13 residues long. V trimming: 3 bases; J trimming: 6 bases; junction bases outside the gene matches: 1. Germline V lookup: CDR1 LNHDA, CDR2 SQIVND (reference sequence). The CDR3 loop reads CASSIQGANIQYF. CDR3 DNA: TGTGCCAGTAGTATTCAGGGGGCAAACATTCAGTACTTC.

This clonotype was observed a handful of times. The chain couples TRBV6-1 to TRBJ2-2, with D possibly being TRBD1 (6 bases). The V and J ends lost 6 bases and 2 bases respectively, with 25 bases between them. CDR3 length: 19 amino acids. CDR1 is MNHNS, CDR2 SASEGT, per germline. Here the CDR3 reads CASRSTGGGLGENTGELFF. Here the CDR3 DNA reads TGTGCCAGCAGATCGACAGGAGGCGGGCTAGGGGAAAACACCGGGGAGCTGTTTTTT.

This clonotype turned up a few times. The CDR3 bases are TGCGCCAGCAGCCCTGGACAGGGGGCCGACGAGCAGTACTTC. Its translation: CASSPGQGADEQYF. The chain recombines TRBV5-1 with TRBJ2-7, with TRBD1 matching 11 bases. Looked up from germline, CDR1 is SGHRS and CDR2 is YFSETQ. The CDR3 consists of 14 residues. The V segment lost 4 bases and the J segment 5 bases; nucleotides outside the gene matches: 5.

The rearrangement joins TRBV7-6 to TRBJ2-7; D could derive from TRBD1 or TRBD2 (5 bases each). V was clipped by 8 bases and J by 0 bases, with 17 bases between them. This CDR3 spans 15 amino acids. Germline values: CDR1 SGHVS, CDR2 FNYEAQ. CDR3 region: CASAPGRSYSYEQYF. CDR3 nucleotides: TGTGCCAGCGCCCCGGGGCGGAGCTACTCCTACGAGCAGTACTTC.

This clonotype occurred many times. The chain employs TRBV28 and TRBJ2-6, with D possibly matching TRBD1 (6 bases). Trimming removed 10 bases at V and 12 bases at J, with 22 bases between. CDR1 and CDR2 from the germline V gene are MDHEN and SYDVKM. This CDR3 is 14 amino acids long. CDR3 protein: CATKRDMDLGVLTF. CDR3 DNA: TGTGCCACCAAACGGGACATGGACCTCGGCGTCCTGACTTTC.